These 4 T cell receptor beta chains came from one sample sequenced in a study of CD8+CD57+ T cells in acquired aplastic anemia listed by TCRdb under 2018. Patients chosen for sequencing had shown expansion of CD8+CD57+ cells by flow cytometry. The data were produced on an Illumina HiSeq 2000. Genomic DNA served as template for TCR beta VDJ combination and CDR3 sequence profiling. TCRdb took the public reads, trimmed them with fastp at Q25, ran MiXCR for clone calling and kept in-frame beta chains. Records with the same CDR3 protein are collapsed into one entry carrying the most frequent genes and DNA. Counted in this sample were approximately 200,000 distinct CDR3 sequences; about half of them appeared once. The ten largest clones take up approximately 20% of the sample. Specimen: sorted CD4+, CD8+, or CD8+CD57+ T cells (not recorded which) from PBMCs. The receptors were gathered from a human donor with aplastic anemia.

There are a few counts of this clonotype. CDR3 nucleotide sequence: TGTGCCAGCAGTTCCACAGGGCGGGATACGCAGTATTTT. Protein product: CASSSTGRDTQYF. The chain couples TRBV25-1 to TRBJ2-3; D may be TRBD1 (6 bases). Trimming removed 5 bases at V and 6 bases at J, with 12 bases between. The germline V gene encodes CDR1 MGHDK and CDR2 SYGVNS. The CDR3 contains 13 residues.

Details on this clonotype: A read error may account for a junction end that differs from germline. The chain combines TRBV5-5 with TRBJ2-7, with 8 bases fitting TRBD2. Germline V gives CDR1 SGHKS, CDR2 YYEKEE (reference sequence). The CDR3 has 15 residues. The DNA for the CDR3 is TGCGCCAGCAGCCAGGTAGCGGGGAGCTCCTACGAGCAGTACTTC. Its translation is CASSQVAGSSYEQYF.

This clonotype was counted once. The rearrangement links TRBV10-3 to TRBJ2-7, with 7 bases fitting TRBD2. Trimming at V came to 4 bases and at J to 1 base, leaving 4 bases not matched to a gene. The V gene's germline CDR1 is ENHRY and CDR2 SYGVKD. There are 14 residues in the CDR3. CDR3 in amino acids: CAISARGKSYEQYF. The CDR3 coding sequence is TGTGCCATCAGTGCGCGGGGGAAGTCCTACGAGCAGTACTTC.

The V call is TRBV5-6, the J call TRBJ2-5; D is perhaps TRBD1 (7 bases). Germline loops: CDR1 SGHDT, CDR2 YYEEEE. The CDR3 length is 15 residues. The ends were cut back, 3 bases at V and 2 bases at J, with 14 bases in the middle. The CDR3 nucleotides read TGTGCCAGCAGCTCGCCCTCAGGGGGGCAAGAGACCCAGTACTTC. It encodes CASSSPSGGQETQYF. The complete variable domain, with remaining parts taken from reference TRBV5-6 and TRBJ2-5, reads DAGVTQSPTHLIKTRGQQVTLRCSPKSGHDTVSWYQQALGQGPQFIFQYYEEEERQRGNFPDRFSGHQFPNYSSELNVNALLLGDSALYLCASSSPSGGQETQYFGPGTRLLVL.